Listed here is a single T cell receptor (beta chain). Its antigen is currently unknown. The sample comes from a study of cytomegalovirus exposure and HLA in healthy donors. Regarding the study as a whole: Diagnosis of cytomegalovirus status made by the classifier reportedly showed high specificity and sensitivity. It was reported that TCR beta sequences correctly inferred the HLA-A and HLA-B alleles for most subjects.

PCR amplification relied on 60 Vbeta primers (plus 13 Jbeta primers). In the source study's methods: In a later analysis, roughly 11 million of 65 million to 80 million unique beta chains occurred in at least two donors. The repertoire was sequenced with immunoSEQ multiplex PCR; TCRdb's copy has only in-frame clones and lacks some. V and J calls and clone size are those listed in that table; D and trimming were worked out from the DNA. The sample yields 95,000 to 150,000 clones, 65% to 85% seen once. Trimming pared 5 bases from V and 7 bases from J, leaving 12 bases between. The germline CDR1 and CDR2 sequences are SGHTA and FQGNSA. The CDR3 contains 13 residues.

The chain uses TRBV7-2 and TRBJ1-5; possible D gene TRBD1, 5 bases. The TCR comes from a man in his fifties or sixties in good health and CMV-seronegative. Sample: PBMCs. The CDR3 region has the DNA TGTGCCAGCAGCCCAGGGCCTGAACAGCCCCAGCATTTT. Residues: CASSPGPEQPQHF.